This T cell receptor (beta chain) is drawn from a study of blood T cell repertoires in COVID-19. Across the whole study: Samples came from the United States, Italy and Spain, spanning acute and convalescent COVID-19. PBMCs, B-cell-depleted T cells, or T cells provided the cDNA or gDNA that made up the material.

Germline assignment: CDR1 MGHRA and CDR2 YSYEKL. CDR3 size: 16 residues. Trimming took off 4 bases at V and 5 bases at J, with 20 bases between the two ends. In the original analysis: Using reference gene primer amplification, nucleated cell counts were estimated. Using immunoSEQ multiplex PCR, the repertoire was profiled, and TCRdb retains in-frame clones only, with some absent. V, J and clone size derive from that table, while D and trimming were established from the DNA sequence. In the table there are a few hundred thousand clones, 88% of which are singletons. Enrollment of patients from Seattle took place during active infection, with longitudinal follow-up.

The sample taken for sequencing was peripheral blood. This chain connects TRBV4-1 to TRBJ2-5, with D perhaps TRBD1 (6 bases). The TCR sequence derives from a woman aged 70-85 years with COVID-19, enrolled during active disease. The CDR3 here is CASSRGRDTRPETQYF. The CDR3 coding sequence is TGCGCCAGCAGCCGCGGACGGGACACCCGACCGGAGACCCAGTACTTC.